Below, one TCR beta chain is given with its context. Antigen specificity is unknown. The ends were cut back, 4 bases at V and 2 bases at J, with 12 bases in the middle. This CDR3 is 15 amino acids long. Per germline, CDR1 MNHEY and CDR2 SMNVEV (reference sequence). This specimen comes from a study of shared clonotypes between healthy human individuals. Naivety among CD8 cells was defined by CD45RO negativity and positive CCR7 selection, thereby excluding terminally differentiated effector memory CD45RA+ cells. Findings of the study overall: It was expected that sequencing depth would affect clonotype sharing among donors. Researchers found naive subsets generally carried larger estimated richness than memory subsets. Unshared clonotypes carried lower generation probabilities than those common to all four donors.

This table comes from immunoSEQ multiplex PCR, and its TCRdb copy is limited to in-frame clones, with some not included. The sample contains some 580,000 clones, about 98% of which appear only once. The genes are TRBV27 and TRBJ1-5; D not certain. The clonotype was recovered from a man aged 25 to 40 in good health. The sample was naive CD8+ T cells sorted from blood. In DNA form, the CDR3 reads TGTGCCAGCAGTTCCGACCGGATAGGCAATCAGCCCCAGCATTTT. It yields the protein CASSSDRIGNQPQHF.